This T cell receptor (beta chain) was recorded in a study of neurological immune-mediated disorders. Study results and caveats: Patients with HTLV-1-associated myelopathy had the highest level of TCR clonal expansion, whereas patients with multiple sclerosis had the lowest level, falling beneath the level found in healthy controls.

The cDNA was synthesized by 5'RACE incorporating 10-nucleotide random UMIs. Over 180 million TCR-beta sequences, together covering 15-18 subjects, were produced by every individual sequencing run that was carried out. TCRdb reprocessed the 5' RACE reads via MiXCR and lists one record per CDR3 protein. The sample contains about 38,000 distinct CDR3 sequences, approximately 5% of which appear only once. This clonotype was counted at least ten times. Antigen: not known. The CDR3 contains 15 residues. Per germline, CDR1 SGHTA and CDR2 FQGNSA. V was shortened by 3 bases and J by 0 bases, with 8 bases between the two germline ends.

The chain is built from TRBV7-2 and TRBJ2-2, with D unclear. The sequencing sample was made of CD4+ T cells from blood. The clonotype comes from a man aged 18 to 29 in good health. The CDR3 DNA reads as TGTGCCAGCAGCTTGGCGACGACGAACACCGGGGAGCTGTTTTTT. Translation: CASSLATTNTGELFF.